This is a list of T cell receptor beta chains from one sample in a study of T-cell memory formation after mild COVID-19. TCRdb reanalysed the 5' RACE reads using MiXCR and keeps one entry per CDR3 protein. This table has 550,000 to 600,000 distinct CDR3 sequences, 17% appearing once. Sequenced sample: PBMCs or a T cell subset sorted from them (not recorded which). The source is an adult woman who had mild COVID-19 (a few samples of this study predate the infection). Cell type and time point are not known. Each CDR3 is given with its conserved first and last residue. Fields, in order: D gene, clone size, J gene, V gene, CDR3 DNA, CDR3 protein. A D gene is named only where the DNA matches it firmly. For some rows the clone size is stated as once, few or many, or as a class when expanded; others skip it.

.,few,TRBJ1-5,TRBV5-1,TGCGCCAGCAGCCCCTCGGGGGCCAACAATCAGCCCCAGCATTTT,CASSPSGANNQPQHF
TRBD2,few,TRBJ2-7,TRBV6-5,TGTGCCAGCAGTCCAAGCGGGAGGGCCTTACCCGCACCCTACGAGCAGTACTTC,CASSPSGRALPAPYEQYF
.,few,TRBJ2-1,TRBV30,TGTGCCTGGAGTGTACTCCAAAAGAGCAATGAGCAGTTCTTC,CAWSVLQKSNEQFF
.,.,TRBJ2-6,TRBV12-3/TRBV12-4,TGTGCCAGCAGTTTTAAAGGGGCCAACGTCCTGACTTTC,CASSFKGANVLTF
.,.,TRBJ1-1,TRBV3-1,TGTGCCAGCAGCCAAGACGCCCGACAATTTGAAGCTTTCTTT,CASSQDARQFEAFF
.,.,TRBJ2-3,TRBV6-6,TGTGCCAGCAGTTACAACCGACAGGGCACAGATACGCAGTATTTT,CASSYNRQGTDTQYF
.,.,TRBJ2-7,TRBV12-3/TRBV12-4,TGTGCCAGCAATAGTCGCGGGACAGCCTCCTACGAGCAGTACTTC,CASNSRGTASYEQYF
.,few,TRBJ2-7,TRBV2,TGTGCCAGCAAGCTAGTGGGAGAGCAATACTTC,CASKLVGEQYF
TRBD1,.,TRBJ1-2,TRBV20-1,TGCAGTGCTACCGACCCGAGGACAGGGGACTATGGCTACACCTTC,CSATDPRTGDYGYTF
.,.,TRBJ2-3,TRBV2,TGTGCCAGCCTCGGCGCGGTGGACGATACGCAGTATTTT,CASLGAVDDTQYF
TRBD2,.,TRBJ2-1,TRBV24-1,TGTGCCACCAGTGATCACCCTCTAGCGGGTAAGGACAATGAGCAGTTCTTC,CATSDHPLAGKDNEQFF
.,.,TRBJ2-7,TRBV19,TGTGCCAGTAGTATGACGAGCTCCTACGAGCAGTACTTC,CASSMTSSYEQYF
.,many,TRBJ2-7,TRBV12-3/TRBV12-4,TGTGCCAGCACTGATCACTACGAGCAGTACTTC,CASTDHYEQYF
.,few,TRBJ1-1,TRBV24-1,TGTGCCACCAGTGAACAGGGGAACACTGAAGCTTTCTTT,CATSEQGNTEAFF
.,few,TRBJ2-5,TRBV6-1,TGTGCCAGCACTCAGGTTGGGGGAGGAGCGGAGACCCAGTACTTC,CASTQVGGGAETQYF
.,once,TRBJ2-1,TRBV2,TGTGCCAGCAGTGATTTCGGGGGTCCGGATGAGCAGTTCTTC,CASSDFGGPDEQFF
TRBD1,.,TRBJ2-7,TRBV5-1,TGCGCCAGCAGCGAAGGGACAGGGCTTTACGAGCAGTACTTC,CASSEGTGLYEQYF
TRBD2,many,TRBJ2-1,TRBV5-1,TGCGCCAGCAGCCAACGACTAGCGGGGGGTTACAATGAGCAGTTCTTC,CASSQRLAGGYNEQFF
TRBD2,.,TRBJ2-1,TRBV9,TGTGCCAGCAGCCCGGGACTAGCGGTCAAGAACAATGAGCAGTTCTTC,CASSPGLAVKNNEQFF
.,many,TRBJ1-5,TRBV29-1,TGCAGCGTTGGGCAGGGGCGTCAGCCCCAGCATTTT,CSVGQGRQPQHF
TRBD1,few,TRBJ1-2,TRBV7-2,TGTGCCAGCAGCTTTCAGGGGGTGGACTATGGCTACACCTTC,CASSFQGVDYGYTF
.,.,TRBJ2-1,TRBV5-6,TGTGCCAGCAGCTTGTCAGGGAGGGGGCGCAGGTACAATGAGCAGTTCTTC,CASSLSGRGRRYNEQFF
TRBD1,few,TRBJ2-7,TRBV5-1,TGCGCCAGCAGCAAAACGCCGGGACAGGGGTCCTACGAGCAGTACTTC,CASSKTPGQGSYEQYF
.,few,TRBJ2-7,TRBV4-1,TGCGCCAGCAGCCAAGCGGGTACCAGCTCCTACGAGCAGTACTTC,CASSQAGTSSYEQYF
TRBD2,.,TRBJ2-1,TRBV10-3,TGTGCCATCACCGGGACTAGCGGGAGGGGCTACAATGAGCAGTTCTTC,CAITGTSGRGYNEQFF
TRBD1,.,TRBJ1-1,TRBV4-1,TGTGCCAGCAGCCAGGACAGGGGAAGGACTGAAGCTTTCTTT,CASSQDRGRTEAFF
.,.,TRBJ2-3,TRBV5-5,TGTGCCAGCAGATGGGCGACGAGCACAGATACGCAGTATTTT,CASRWATSTDTQYF
TRBD2,few,TRBJ2-3,TRBV11-3,TGTGCCAGCAGCTTCCAAGCGGGGGGGGCAGATACGCAGTATTTT,CASSFQAGGADTQYF
.,.,TRBJ2-4,TRBV12-3/TRBV12-4,TGTGCCAGCAGTTTCACAGTAGCCAAAAACATTCAGTACTTC,CASSFTVAKNIQYF
.,.,TRBJ2-4,TRBV7-9,TGTGCCAGCAGCTTACCAGCTGGTACCAAAAACATTCAGTACTTC,CASSLPAGTKNIQYF
.,.,TRBJ1-5,TRBV19,TGTGCCAGTAGTTTCTACCATCAGCCCCAGCATTTT,CASSFYHQPQHF
TRBD2,few,TRBJ2-7,TRBV12-3/TRBV12-4,TGTGCCAGCAGTTCTCAAGGACTAGCGGGGAGCTCCTACGAGCAGTACTTC,CASSSQGLAGSSYEQYF
TRBD2,.,TRBJ2-5,TRBV7-2,TGTGCCAGCAGCTTAGTGGTAGCGGGAGCTAAAGAGACCCAGTACTTC,CASSLVVAGAKETQYF
.,.,TRBJ2-1,TRBV2,TGTGCCAGCAGTCCTGAAGGAATGGGGGTCCTTAATGAGCAGTTCTTC,CASSPEGMGVLNEQFF
TRBD2,.,TRBJ2-2,TRBV11-2,TGTGCCAGCAGCCCAAGGGGGTTGGGCGGGAGGTACACCGGGGAGCTGTTTTTT,CASSPRGLGGRYTGELFF
.,few,TRBJ1-2,TRBV20-1,TGCAGTGCCGCCCCCCGGACCTTC,CSAAPRTF
TRBD1,.,TRBJ2-3,TRBV5-1,TGCGCCAGCAGCGTGACAGGGCACGAAAGGATGACGCAGTATTTT,CASSVTGHERMTQYF
.,few,TRBJ2-1,TRBV27,TGTGCCAGCAGCGGGGTTACCAATGAGCAGTTCTTC,CASSGVTNEQFF
.,many,TRBJ2-2,TRBV3-1,TGTGCCAGCAGCCTAGGGGGGGCTCGCACCGGGGAGCTGTTTTTT,CASSLGGARTGELFF
.,.,TRBJ1-1,TRBV10-3,TGTGCCATCAGTGAAGTTAACACTGAAGCTTTCTTT,CAISEVNTEAFF
TRBD1,few,TRBJ1-3,TRBV27,TGTGCCAGCAGTTGGGGACAGTACTCTGGAAACACCATATATTTT,CASSWGQYSGNTIYF